Listed below are T cell receptor beta chains from one sample, sequenced in a study of T cell changes during pregnancy in multiple sclerosis. Data came from immunoSEQ multiplex PCR; TCRdb stores just in-frame clones and leaves some out. The sample yields about 35,000 clones, approximately 89% seen once. The specimen was CD4+ T cells from peripheral blood mononuclear cells, collected after pregnancy. Receptors were obtained from a female donor in good health, enrolled as a control in a pregnancy study. Both conserved end residues are part of each CDR3. D genes are given only for firm matches. The listing skips clone size in some rows; elsewhere it reads once, few, many or a size class.

TGTGCCAGCAGCTTAGAGAGGGGGCTGAATTACGAGCAGTACTTC	CASSLERGLNYEQYF	TRBD1	TRBV7-2	TRBJ2-7	NA
TGTGCCAGCAGCCAAGACGCAGCGGGGTATCAGCCCCAGCATTTT	CASSQDAAGYQPQHF	NA	TRBV4-2	TRBJ1-5	few
TGTGCCAGCAGCCGGGATGGGGCAGGGGTTTTTTTAGATACGCAGTATTTT	CASSRDGAGVFLDTQYF	NA	TRBV5-4	TRBJ2-3	NA
TGTGCCAGCCGAGGACAGGGTACAAACTATGGCTACACCTTC	CASRGQGTNYGYTF	TRBD1	TRBV28	TRBJ1-2	NA
TGCAGCGTGGGGACAGGGTCGGACAATCAGCCCCAGCATTTT	CSVGTGSDNQPQHF	TRBD1	TRBV29-1	TRBJ1-5	NA
TGTGCCAGCAGCTCGCCTCCAGAGGGACTAGCGGGGGGGCAAATCGAGCAGTACTTC	CASSSPPEGLAGGQIEQYF	TRBD2	TRBV13	TRBJ2-7	NA
TGTGCCAGTAGTCCCCAGGGGACGGGAAGGTATGGCTACACCTTC	CASSPQGTGRYGYTF	NA	TRBV19	TRBJ1-2	NA
TGTGCCAGCAGCTTAGTAAACGGGGGGGCCGGAGATACGCAGTATTTT	CASSLVNGGAGDTQYF	TRBD2	TRBV7-8	TRBJ2-3	NA
TGTGCCAGCCGGAGGGGGCGGGATCAGCCCCAGCATTTT	CASRRGRDQPQHF	TRBD1	TRBV2	TRBJ1-5	NA
TGTGCCAGCAGCTTAGGGAGGGTATCCTCCTACGAGCAGTACTTC	CASSLGRVSSYEQYF	NA	TRBV7-2	TRBJ2-7	NA
TGTGCCAGCAGTCGAACAGGGGACCGGGAGCTGTTTTTT	CASSRTGDRELFF	TRBD1	TRBV11-2	TRBJ2-2	NA
TGTGCCAGCAGCATAGGGACTAGCGGAGAGACCCAGTACTTC	CASSIGTSGETQYF	TRBD2	TRBV11-2	TRBJ2-5	NA
TGCAGTGCACGCAGCGAAGAAGCTTTCTTT	CSARSEEAFF	NA	TRBV20-1	TRBJ1-1	NA
TGTGCCAGTAAGCCAGCGGCGAACACAGATACGCAGTATTTT	CASKPAANTDTQYF	NA	TRBV19	TRBJ2-3	NA
TGCGCCAGCAGCTTTTTCGTGACAGGGGGCAGCGGGACCCAGTACTTC	CASSFFVTGGSGTQYF	TRBD1	TRBV5-1	TRBJ2-5	NA
TGTGCCAGCAGCGGCCCACGGGTGGGCTCCTATAATTCACCCCTCCACTTT	CASSGPRVGSYNSPLHF	NA	TRBV5-6	TRBJ1-6	NA
TGTGCCACTAGTTTGGGTCCGAGACTCCAAGAGACCCAGTACTTC	CATSLGPRLQETQYF	NA	TRBV28	TRBJ2-5	NA
TGTGCCACCCTACCGGGGGGGGGTAGGGCTAACTATGGCTACACCTTC	CATLPGGGRANYGYTF	NA	TRBV6-6	TRBJ1-2	NA
TGTGCCAGCTCACCCGGGGGAAGGGAGACCCAGTACTTC	CASSPGGRETQYF	NA	TRBV18	TRBJ2-5	NA
TGCGCCAGCAGCCAAGAGTACGGAGGAGAGACCCAGTACTTC	CASSQEYGGETQYF	NA	TRBV4-3	TRBJ2-5	NA
TGTGCCAGCACGGGACAGGGCCGGGGACTTGGTTACGAGCAGTACTTC	CASTGQGRGLGYEQYF	TRBD1	TRBV28	TRBJ2-7	NA
TGCGCCAGCAGCTTGGGGGGCGGACAGCCCCAGCATTTT	CASSLGGGQPQHF	NA	TRBV5-1	TRBJ1-5	NA
TGTGCCAGCAGCCGGAGGGGCGGCTCTAGCAATCAGCCCCAGCATTTT	CASSRRGGSSNQPQHF	NA	TRBV5-6	TRBJ1-5	once